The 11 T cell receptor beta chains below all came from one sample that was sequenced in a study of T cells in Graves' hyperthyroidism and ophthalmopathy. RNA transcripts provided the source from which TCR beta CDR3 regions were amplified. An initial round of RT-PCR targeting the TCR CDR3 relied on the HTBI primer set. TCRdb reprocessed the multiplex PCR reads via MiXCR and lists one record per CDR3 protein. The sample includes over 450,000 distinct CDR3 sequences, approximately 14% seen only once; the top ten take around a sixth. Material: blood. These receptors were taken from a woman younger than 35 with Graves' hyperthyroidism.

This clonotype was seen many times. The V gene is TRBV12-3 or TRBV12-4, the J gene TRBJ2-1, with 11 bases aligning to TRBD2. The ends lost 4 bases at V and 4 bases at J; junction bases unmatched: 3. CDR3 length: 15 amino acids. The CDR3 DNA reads TGTGCCAGCAGTTCGCGACTAGCGGGATACAATGAGCAGTTCTTC. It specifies CASSSRLAGYNEQFF.

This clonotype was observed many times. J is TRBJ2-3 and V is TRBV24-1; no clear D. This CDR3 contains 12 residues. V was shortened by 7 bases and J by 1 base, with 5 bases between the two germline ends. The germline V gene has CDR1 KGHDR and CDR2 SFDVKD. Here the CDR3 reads CATSPGTDTQYF. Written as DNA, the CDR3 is TGTGCCACCAGCCCAGGCACAGATACGCAGTATTTT.

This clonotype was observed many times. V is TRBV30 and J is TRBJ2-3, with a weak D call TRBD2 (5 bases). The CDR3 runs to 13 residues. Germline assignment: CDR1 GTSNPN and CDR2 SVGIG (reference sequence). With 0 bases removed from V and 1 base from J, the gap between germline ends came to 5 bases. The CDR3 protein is CAWSVAGTDTQYF. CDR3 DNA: TGTGCCTGGAGTGTAGCGGGCACAGATACGCAGTATTTT.

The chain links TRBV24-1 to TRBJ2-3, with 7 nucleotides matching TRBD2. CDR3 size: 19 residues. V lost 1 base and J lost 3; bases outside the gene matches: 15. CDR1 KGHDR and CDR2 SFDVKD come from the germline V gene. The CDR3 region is CATSDFPIGLVADTDTQYF. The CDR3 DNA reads TGTGCCACCAGTGATTTCCCCATAGGACTAGTAGCGGATACAGATACGCAGTATTTT.

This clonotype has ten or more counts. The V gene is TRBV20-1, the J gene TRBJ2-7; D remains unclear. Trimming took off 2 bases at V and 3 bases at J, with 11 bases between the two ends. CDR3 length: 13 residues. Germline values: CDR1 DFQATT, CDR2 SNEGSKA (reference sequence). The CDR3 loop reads CSARWTRDYEQYF. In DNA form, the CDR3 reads TGCAGTGCTAGATGGACCCGAGACTACGAGCAGTACTTC.

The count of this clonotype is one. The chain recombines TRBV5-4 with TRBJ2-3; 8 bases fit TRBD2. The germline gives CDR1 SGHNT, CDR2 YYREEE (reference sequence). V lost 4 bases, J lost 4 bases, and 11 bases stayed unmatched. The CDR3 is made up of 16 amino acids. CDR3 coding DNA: TGTGCCAGCAGCCCAAGCACCGGGAGGGCCTCAGATACGCAGTATTTT. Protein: CASSPSTGRASDTQYF. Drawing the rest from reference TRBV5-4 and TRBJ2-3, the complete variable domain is ETGVTQSPTHLIKTRGQQVTLRCSSQSGHNTVSWYQQALGQGPQFIFQYYREEENGRGNFPPRFSGLQFPNYSSELNVNALELDDSALYLCASSPSTGRASDTQYFGPGTRLTVL.

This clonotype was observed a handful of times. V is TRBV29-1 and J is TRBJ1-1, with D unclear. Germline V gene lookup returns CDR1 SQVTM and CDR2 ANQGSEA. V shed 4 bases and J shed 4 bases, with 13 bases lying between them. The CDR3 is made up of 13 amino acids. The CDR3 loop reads CSVVRVGLTEAFF. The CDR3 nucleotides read TGCAGCGTTGTGAGGGTCGGGCTCACTGAAGCTTTCTTT.

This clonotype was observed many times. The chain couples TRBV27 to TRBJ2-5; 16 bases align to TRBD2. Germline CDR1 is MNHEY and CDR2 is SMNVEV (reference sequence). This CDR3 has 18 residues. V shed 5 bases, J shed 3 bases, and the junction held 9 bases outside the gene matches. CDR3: CASSRSGTSGRAEETQYF. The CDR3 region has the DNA TGTGCCAGCAGTAGATCCGGGACTAGCGGGAGGGCGGAAGAGACCCAGTACTTC.

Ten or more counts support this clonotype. CDR3 amino acids: CASSPPFQRNEQFF. The CDR3 DNA reads as TGTGCCAGCTCACCTCCCTTCCAAAGGAATGAGCAGTTCTTC. The rearrangement links TRBV18 to TRBJ2-1, with D unclear. V lost 3 bases and J 7 bases, leaving 13 bases between the germline ends. Germline CDR1 KGHSH, CDR2 LQKENI. The CDR3 is 14 residues long.

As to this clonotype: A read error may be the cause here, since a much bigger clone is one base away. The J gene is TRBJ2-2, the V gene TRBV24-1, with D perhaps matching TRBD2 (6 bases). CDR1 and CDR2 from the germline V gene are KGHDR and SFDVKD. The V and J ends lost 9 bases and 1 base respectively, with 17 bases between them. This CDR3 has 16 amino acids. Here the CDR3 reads CATGGNGAGNTGELFF. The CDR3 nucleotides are TGTGCCACCGGAGGGAATGGGGCAGGGAACACCGGGGAGCTGTTTTTT.

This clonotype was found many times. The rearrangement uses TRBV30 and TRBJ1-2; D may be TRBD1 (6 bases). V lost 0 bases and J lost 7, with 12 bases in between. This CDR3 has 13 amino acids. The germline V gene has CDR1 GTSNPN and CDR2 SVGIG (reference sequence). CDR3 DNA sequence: TGTGCCTGGAGTGTAACTGGGACAATTGGCTACACCTTC. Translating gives CAWSVTGTIGYTF.